This T cell receptor (beta chain) is from a study of patients and donors after allogeneic stem cell transplantation. Trimming left V 1 base short and J 5 bases short, with 8 bases between. In germline, CDR1 is KGHDR, CDR2 SFDVKD. The CDR3 runs to 14 residues. This clonotype was counted a few times. In TCRdb, the RT-PCR reads were re-called with MiXCR into one record per CDR3 protein. The table records hundreds of thousands of distinct CDR3 sequences, around 16% of them present only once. The sequenced sample consisted of blood, either unsorted or a sorted T cell fraction (not recorded which). The sequence was collected from a human donor who was either an allogeneic HSCT recipient or a stem cell or donor lymphocyte infusion donor (not recorded which). It is not recorded whose cells these are; they may come from a transplant donor. V and J are TRBV24-1 and TRBJ2-1; TRBD1 might be the D (6 bases). CDR3 DNA: TGTGCCACCAGTGATTTCACAGGGAACAATGAGCAGTTCTTC. This encodes CATSDFTGNNEQFF.